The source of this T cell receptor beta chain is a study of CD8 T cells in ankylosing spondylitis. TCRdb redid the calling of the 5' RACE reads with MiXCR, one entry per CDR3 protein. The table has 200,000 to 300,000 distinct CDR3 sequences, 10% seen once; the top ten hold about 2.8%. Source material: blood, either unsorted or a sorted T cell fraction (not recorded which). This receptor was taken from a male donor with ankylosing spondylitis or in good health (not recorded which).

The DNA of the CDR3 is TGCAGTGCTAGAGACCCCAGAGATCAGCCCCAGCATTTT. It codes for CSARDPRDQPQHF. V is TRBV20-1 and J is TRBJ1-5, with unresolved D. Germline-derived CDR1 and CDR2 are DFQATT and SNEGSKA (reference sequence). The CDR3 is made up of 13 amino acids. Trimming removed 0 bases from V and 5 bases from J, with 8 bases in between.